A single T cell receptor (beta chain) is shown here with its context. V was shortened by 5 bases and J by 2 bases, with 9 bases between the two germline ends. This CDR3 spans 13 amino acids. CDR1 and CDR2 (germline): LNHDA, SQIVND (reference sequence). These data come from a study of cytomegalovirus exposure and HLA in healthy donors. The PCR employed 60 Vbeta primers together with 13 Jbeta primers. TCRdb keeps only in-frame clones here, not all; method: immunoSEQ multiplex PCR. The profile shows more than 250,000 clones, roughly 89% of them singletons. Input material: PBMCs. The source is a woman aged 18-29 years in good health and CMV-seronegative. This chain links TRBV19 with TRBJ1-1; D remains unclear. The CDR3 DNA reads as TGTGCCAGTAGTCCGGGGTCAAACACTGAAGCTTTCTTT. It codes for CASSPGSNTEAFF.